The T cell receptor (beta chain) under discussion was sequenced for a study of CD8 T cells in ankylosing spondylitis. General study findings and limits: From matched ankylosing spondylitis synovial fluid, disease-linked clones were reportedly recovered at significantly enriched levels. Previously reported in reactive arthritis synovial fluid and blood were some of the motif variants. The study identified a TCR beta motif of roughly eight highly homologous variants that appeared characteristic of ankylosing spondylitis blood.

TCRdb re-analysed the 5' RACE reads in MiXCR, keeping a single row per CDR3 protein. The sample yields 470,000 or so distinct CDR3 sequences, roughly 27% seen once. Germline lookup yields CDR1 KGHDR and CDR2 SFDVKD. The CDR3 contains 16 residues. V was pared by 5 bases and J by 4 bases, with 18 bases between. In the case of this clonotype: Its target is unknown.

The J gene is TRBJ2-3, the V gene TRBV24-1; possibly TRBD1 for D (6 bases). The specimen was blood, either unsorted or a sorted T cell fraction (not recorded which). The TCR sequence derives from a male donor with ankylosing spondylitis. CDR3 in amino acids: CATSVLGQNHPDTQYF. CDR3 DNA: TGTGCCACCAGTGTCCTTGGACAGAACCACCCAGATACGCAGTATTTT.